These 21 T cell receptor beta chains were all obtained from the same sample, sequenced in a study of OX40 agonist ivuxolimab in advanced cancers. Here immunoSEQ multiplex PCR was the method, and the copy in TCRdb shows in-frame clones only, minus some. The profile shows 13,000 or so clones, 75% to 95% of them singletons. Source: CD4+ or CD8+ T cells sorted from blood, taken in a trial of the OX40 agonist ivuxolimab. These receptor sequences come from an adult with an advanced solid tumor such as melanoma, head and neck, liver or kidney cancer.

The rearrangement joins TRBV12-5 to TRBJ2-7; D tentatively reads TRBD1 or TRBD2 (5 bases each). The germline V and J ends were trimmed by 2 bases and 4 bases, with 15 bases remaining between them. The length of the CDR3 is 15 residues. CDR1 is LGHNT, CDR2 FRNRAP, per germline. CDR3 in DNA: TGTGCTAGTGGTTTGTATGGGACGAAGAGGTACGAGCAGTACTTC. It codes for CASGLYGTKRYEQYF.

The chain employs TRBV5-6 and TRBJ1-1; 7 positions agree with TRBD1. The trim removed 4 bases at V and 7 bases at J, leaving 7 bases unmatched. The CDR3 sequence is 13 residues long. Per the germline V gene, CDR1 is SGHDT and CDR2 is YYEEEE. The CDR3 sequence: CASSAGQAHEAFF. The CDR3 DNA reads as TGTGCCAGCAGCGCCGGACAGGCCCATGAAGCTTTCTTT.

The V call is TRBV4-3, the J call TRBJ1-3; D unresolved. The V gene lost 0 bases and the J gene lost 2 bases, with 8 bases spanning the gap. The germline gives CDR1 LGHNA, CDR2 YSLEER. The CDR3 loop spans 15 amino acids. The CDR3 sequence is CASSQDRSTGNTIYF. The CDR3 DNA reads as TGCGCCAGCAGCCAAGACAGGTCGACTGGAAACACCATATATTTT.

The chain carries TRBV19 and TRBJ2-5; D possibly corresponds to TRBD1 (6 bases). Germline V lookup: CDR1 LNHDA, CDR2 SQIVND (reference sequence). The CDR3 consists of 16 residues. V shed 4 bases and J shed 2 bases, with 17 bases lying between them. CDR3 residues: CASSKSGDFRQETQYF. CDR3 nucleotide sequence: TGTGCCAGTAGTAAATCAGGGGATTTTCGGCAAGAGACCCAGTACTTC.

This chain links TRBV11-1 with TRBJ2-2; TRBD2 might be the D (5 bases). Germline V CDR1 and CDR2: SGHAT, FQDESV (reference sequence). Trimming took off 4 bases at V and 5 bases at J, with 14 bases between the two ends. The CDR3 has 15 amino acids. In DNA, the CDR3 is TGTGCCAGCAGCTCTTCAAGAGGAGGAACCGGGGAGCTGTTTTTT. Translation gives CASSSSRGGTGELFF.

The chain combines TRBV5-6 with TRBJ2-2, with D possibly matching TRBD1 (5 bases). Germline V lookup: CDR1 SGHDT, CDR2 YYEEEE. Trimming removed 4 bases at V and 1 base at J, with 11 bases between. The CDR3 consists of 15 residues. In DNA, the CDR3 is TGTGCCAGCAGCACGTGGGGCCAGAACACCGGGGAGCTGTTTTTT. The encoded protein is CASSTWGQNTGELFF. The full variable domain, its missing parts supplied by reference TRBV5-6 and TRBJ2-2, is DAGVTQSPTHLIKTRGQQVTLRCSPKSGHDTVSWYQQALGQGPQFIFQYYEEEERQRGNFPDRFSGHQFPNYSSELNVNALLLGDSALYLCASSTWGQNTGELFFGEGSRLTVL.

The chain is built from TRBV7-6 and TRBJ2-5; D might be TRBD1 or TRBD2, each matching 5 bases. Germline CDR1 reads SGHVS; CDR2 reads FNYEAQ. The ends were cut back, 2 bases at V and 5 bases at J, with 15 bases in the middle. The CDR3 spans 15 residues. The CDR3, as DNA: TGTGCCAGCAGCTTATACAGGACTCCTAGGGAGACCCAGTACTTC. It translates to CASSLYRTPRETQYF.

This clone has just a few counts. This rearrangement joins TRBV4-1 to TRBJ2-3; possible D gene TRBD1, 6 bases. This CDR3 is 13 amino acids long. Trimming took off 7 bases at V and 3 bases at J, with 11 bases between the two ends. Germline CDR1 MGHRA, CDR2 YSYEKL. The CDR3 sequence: CASTRGLTDTQYF. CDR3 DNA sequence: TGCGCCAGCACCAGGGGCTTGACAGATACGCAGTATTTT.

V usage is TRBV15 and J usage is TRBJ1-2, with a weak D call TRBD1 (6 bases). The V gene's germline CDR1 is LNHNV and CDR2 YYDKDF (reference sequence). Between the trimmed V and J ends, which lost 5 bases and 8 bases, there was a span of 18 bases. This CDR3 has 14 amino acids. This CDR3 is CATSVQQGTDGYTF. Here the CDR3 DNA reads TGTGCCACCAGCGTACAACAGGGAACGGACGGCTACACCTTC.

The chain's CDR3 is CAGTSGSFYEQFF. CDR3 sequence (DNA): TGTGCCGGAACTAGCGGGAGTTTCTATGAGCAGTTCTTC. The chain carries TRBV7-9 and TRBJ2-1; TRBD2 matches 11 bases. Germline assignment: CDR1 SEHNR and CDR2 FQNEAQ (reference sequence). Trimming at V came to 11 bases and at J to 8 bases, leaving 8 bases not matched to a gene. CDR3 length: 13 amino acids.

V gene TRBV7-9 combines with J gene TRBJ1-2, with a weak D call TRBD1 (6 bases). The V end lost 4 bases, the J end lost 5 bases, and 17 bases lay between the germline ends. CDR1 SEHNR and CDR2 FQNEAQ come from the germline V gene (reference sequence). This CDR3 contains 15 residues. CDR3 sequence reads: CASSSRAGVPYGYTF. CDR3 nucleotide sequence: TGTGCCAGCAGCTCGCGCGCAGGGGTCCCTTATGGCTACACCTTC.

In DNA form, the CDR3 reads TGTGCCAGCAGCCCATGGACAGGGGCCTACGAGCAGTACTTC. The encoded protein is CASSPWTGAYEQYF. The chain recombines TRBV7-1 with TRBJ2-7; the match to TRBD1 covers 9 bases. TRBV7-1 is identified as an open reading frame with a role that is uncertain. The CDR3 consists of 14 residues. The V and J ends lost 5 bases and 2 bases, in that order; junction bases with no gene match: 4.

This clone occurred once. The CDR3 is CASEGRRGTDTQYF. The CDR3 nucleotides are TGTGCCAGCGAAGGTAGGCGGGGCACAGATACGCAGTATTTT. The chain employs TRBV11-1 and TRBJ2-3; a possible D gene is TRBD2 (5 bases). The CDR3 consists of 14 residues. From germline, CDR1 is SGHAT and CDR2 FQDESV (reference sequence). V lost 8 bases and J lost 1, with 13 bases in between.

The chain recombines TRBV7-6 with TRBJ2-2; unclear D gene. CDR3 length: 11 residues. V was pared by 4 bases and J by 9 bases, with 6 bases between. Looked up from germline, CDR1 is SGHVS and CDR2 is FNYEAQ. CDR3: CASSSGWELFF. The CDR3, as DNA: TGTGCCAGCAGCTCTGGCTGGGAGCTGTTTTTT.

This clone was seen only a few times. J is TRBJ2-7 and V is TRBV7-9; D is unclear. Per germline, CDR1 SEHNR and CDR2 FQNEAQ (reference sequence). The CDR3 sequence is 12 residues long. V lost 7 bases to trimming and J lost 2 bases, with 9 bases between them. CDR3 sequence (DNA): TGTGCCAGCACCCGGAGTCCCTACGAGCAGTACTTC. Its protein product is CASTRSPYEQYF.

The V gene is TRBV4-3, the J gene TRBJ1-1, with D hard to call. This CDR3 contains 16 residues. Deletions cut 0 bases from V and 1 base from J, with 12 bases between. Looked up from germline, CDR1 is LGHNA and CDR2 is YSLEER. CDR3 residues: CASSQEAELPNTEAFF. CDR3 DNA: TGCGCCAGCAGCCAAGAGGCGGAGTTACCGAACACTGAAGCTTTCTTT.

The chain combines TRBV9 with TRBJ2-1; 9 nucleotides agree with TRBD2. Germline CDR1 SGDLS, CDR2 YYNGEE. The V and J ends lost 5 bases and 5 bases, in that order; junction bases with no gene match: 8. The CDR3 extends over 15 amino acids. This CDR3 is CASRGAGGTNNEQFF. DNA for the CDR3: TGTGCCAGCAGGGGAGCGGGAGGTACTAACAATGAGCAGTTCTTC.

CDR3 coding DNA: TGTGCCTGGTCGGGCAGCTCCTACAATGAGCAGTTCTTC. It is translated as CAWSGSSYNEQFF. The chain links TRBV30 to TRBJ2-1; D gene uncertain. The germline CDR1 and CDR2 sequences are GTSNPN and SVGIG (reference sequence). The CDR3 has 13 residues. Trimming pared 5 bases from V and 0 bases from J, leaving 8 bases between.

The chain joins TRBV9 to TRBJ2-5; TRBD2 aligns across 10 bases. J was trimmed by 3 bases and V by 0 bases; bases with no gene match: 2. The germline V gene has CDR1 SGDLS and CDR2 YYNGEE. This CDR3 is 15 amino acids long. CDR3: CASSVGLAGEETQYF. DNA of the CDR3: TGTGCCAGCAGCGTAGGGCTAGCGGGAGAAGAGACCCAGTACTTC.

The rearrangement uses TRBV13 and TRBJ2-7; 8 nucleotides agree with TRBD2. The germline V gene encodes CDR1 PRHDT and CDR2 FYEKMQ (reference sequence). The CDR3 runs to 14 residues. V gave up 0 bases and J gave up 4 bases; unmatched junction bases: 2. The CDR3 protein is CASSLGTSGYEQYF. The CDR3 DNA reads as TGTGCCAGCAGCTTAGGCACTAGCGGTTACGAGCAGTACTTC.

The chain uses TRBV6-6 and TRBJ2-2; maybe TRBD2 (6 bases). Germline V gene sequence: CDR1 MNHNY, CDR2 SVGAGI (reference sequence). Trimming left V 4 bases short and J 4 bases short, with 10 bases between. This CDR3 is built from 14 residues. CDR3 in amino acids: CASSSQRVTGELFF. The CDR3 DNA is TGTGCCAGCAGTTCCCAGCGGGTCACCGGGGAGCTGTTTTTT.